The clone carrying this T cell receptor beta chain showed up just once. What it binds is unknown. This sample is part of a study of PD-1 blockade in classical Hodgkin lymphoma. CDR1 is GTSNPN and CDR2 is SVGIG in the germline V gene (reference sequence). The CDR3 contains 12 residues. V trimming: 3 bases; J trimming: 10 bases; junction bases outside the gene matches: 3. Libraries were prepared by immunoSEQ multiplex PCR; TCRdb keeps only in-frame clonotypes and omits some of them. The sample shows roughly 30,000 clones, roughly four fifths of them seen only once. Broader study findings: Complete responders' baseline diversity resembled that of newly diagnosed patients. Reported findings placed baseline TCR diversity lower in newly diagnosed patients (compared with healthy donors). CD4+ TCR diversity, unlike CD8+, climbed significantly by C4D1. Patients starting nivolumab under 1 year after ASCT were excluded.

As to time point: cycle 4 day 1 (C4D1), after 5 to 7 weeks of nivolumab. Brentuximab vedotin exposure varied, and every patient relapsed after autologous stem cell transplantation. Negative magnetic selection isolated CD4+ T cells from thawed PBMCs. The sample consisted of CD4+ T cells from blood, taken before the fourth cycle of nivolumab. This chain links TRBV30 with TRBJ2-1; the match to TRBD2 covers 10 bases. This clonotype was sampled from a human donor with classical Hodgkin lymphoma. CDR3 in DNA: TGTGCCTGGAGCGCGGGACTAGCGGAGCAGTTCTTC. The encoded protein is CAWSAGLAEQFF.